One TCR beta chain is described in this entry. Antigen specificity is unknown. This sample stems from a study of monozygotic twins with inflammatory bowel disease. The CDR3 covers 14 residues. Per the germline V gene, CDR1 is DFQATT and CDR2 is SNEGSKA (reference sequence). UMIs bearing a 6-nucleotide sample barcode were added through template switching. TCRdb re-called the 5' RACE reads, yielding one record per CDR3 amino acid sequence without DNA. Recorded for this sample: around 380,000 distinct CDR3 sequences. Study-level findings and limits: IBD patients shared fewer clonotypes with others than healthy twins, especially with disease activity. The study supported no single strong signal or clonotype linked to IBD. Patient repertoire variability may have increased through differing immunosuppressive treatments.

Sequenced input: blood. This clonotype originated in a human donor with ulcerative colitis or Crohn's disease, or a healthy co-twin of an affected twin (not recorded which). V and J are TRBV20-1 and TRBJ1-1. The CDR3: CSASFWGLGTEAFF.